The 24 T cell receptor beta chains given below trace back to one sample, sequenced in a study of T-cell reconstitution after alpha-beta-depleted transplantation in children. Researchers prepared the TCRbeta library using unique molecular identifiers, the study reports. Each CDR3 protein gets one entry after TCRdb re-called the PCR reads with MiXCR. The table includes over 550,000 distinct CDR3 sequences, about 10% detected once. The sample was PBMCs from the stem cell graft donor, taken from the stem cell graft. These receptors all stem from a human donor who donated a stem cell graft to a child with acute myeloid leukemia.

This chain links TRBV30 with TRBJ1-2; tentatively, D is TRBD1 (5 bases). Germline CDR1 and CDR2: GTSNPN and SVGIG (reference sequence). This CDR3 is built from 12 residues. Trimming removed 2 bases from V and 6 bases from J, with 10 bases in between. The CDR3 sequence: CAWSFRENGYTF. CDR3 DNA: TGTGCCTGGAGTTTCAGGGAGAATGGCTACACCTTC. The whole variable domain, filled in from reference TRBV30 and TRBJ1-2, reads SQTIHQWPATLVQPVGSPLSLECTVEGTSNPNLYWYRQAAGRGLQLLFYSVGIGQISSEVPQNLSASRPQDRQFILSSKKLLLSDSGFYLCAWSFRENGYTFGSGTRLTVV.

The CDR3 reads CASSLAGQGTGEKLFF. CDR3 nucleotides: TGCGCCAGCAGCTTGGCGGGACAGGGGACGGGCGAAAAACTGTTTTTT. The chain links TRBV5-1 to TRBJ1-4; 10 bases match TRBD1. The CDR3 is 16 amino acids. CDR1 and CDR2 (germline): SGHRS, YFSETQ. V lost 0 bases, J lost 8 bases, and 7 bases stayed unmatched.

This clonotype appeared many times. DNA for the CDR3: TGTGCCAGCAGCCATAGTGACAATGAGCAGTTCTTC. The encoded protein is CASSHSDNEQFF. The chain employs TRBV12-3 or TRBV12-4 and TRBJ2-1; D gene uncertain. This CDR3 contains 12 residues. V lost 6 bases and J lost 5, with 8 bases in between.

This clonotype was seen a few times. This sequence joins TRBV28 and TRBJ1-3, with 9 bases lining up with TRBD1. Germline lookup yields CDR1 MDHEN and CDR2 SYDVKM. The CDR3 contains 12 residues. With 6 bases clipped from V and 8 bases from J, the junction kept 2 bases outside the gene matches. CDR3 DNA sequence: TGTGCCAGCAGAGACAGGGGGTACACCATATATTTT. Its protein is CASRDRGYTIYF.

V usage is TRBV6-1 and J usage is TRBJ2-2; D ambiguous. Germline V gives CDR1 MNHNS, CDR2 SASEGT. The CDR3 sequence is 13 residues long. Trimming shortened V by 11 bases and J by 4 bases, and 14 bases separated the two germline ends. The CDR3 reads CASTGVATGELFF. The CDR3 nucleotides are TGTGCCTCAACCGGTGTGGCCACCGGGGAGCTGTTTTTT.

As DNA, the CDR3 is TGCAGTGCTAGAGATAGGCAGGCCTCCTACAATGAGCAGTTCTTC. This encodes CSARDRQASYNEQFF. The chain is built from TRBV20-1 and TRBJ2-1; D unresolved. Germline V gene data show CDR1 as DFQATT and CDR2 as SNEGSKA (reference sequence). V was pared by 0 bases and J by 0 bases, with 9 bases between. The CDR3 is 15 residues long.

The sample holds a few counts of this clonotype. The CDR3 region is CSVRGLSVGKNIQYF. CDR3 bases: TGCAGCGTTCGGGGACTCTCAGTGGGCAAAAACATTCAGTACTTC. The rearrangement links TRBV29-1 to TRBJ2-4; tentative D call: TRBD2 (6 bases). Germline values: CDR1 SQVTM, CDR2 ANQGSEA. The V and J ends lost 5 bases and 3 bases respectively, with 17 bases between them. There are 15 residues in the CDR3.

This clonotype was observed a handful of times. The J gene is TRBJ2-7, the V gene TRBV25-1; the D is unclear. The V and J ends lost 3 bases and 2 bases respectively, with 17 bases between them. Germline lookup yields CDR1 MGHDK and CDR2 SYGVNS. The CDR3 is 16 residues long. The CDR3 DNA reads TGTGCCAGCAGTGATGAGACGTATGGCAGACCCTACGAGCAGTACTTC. Its translation: CASSDETYGRPYEQYF.

This clonotype was detected only a few times. The chain joins TRBV20-1 to TRBJ2-1; 8 bases match TRBD1. This CDR3 has 13 amino acids. V shed 7 bases and J 9 bases; nucleotides not matched to a gene: 11. From germline, CDR1 is DFQATT and CDR2 SNEGSKA (reference sequence). CDR3 sequence: CSETGQVGGEQFF. The CDR3 nucleotides read TGCAGTGAAACGGGACAGGTCGGGGGTGAGCAGTTCTTC.

The sample holds many counts of this clonotype. The chain carries TRBV4-3 and TRBJ2-1, with 7 bases aligning to TRBD2. The CDR3 loop spans 19 amino acids. Germline-derived CDR1 and CDR2 are LGHNA and YSLEER. The V segment lost 0 bases and the J segment 8 bases; nucleotides outside the gene matches: 19. In DNA form, the CDR3 reads TGCGCCAGCAGCCAAGATATTGGAGCTCAGCGGGGACCGGCGGATGAGCAGTTCTTC. This sequence encodes CASSQDIGAQRGPADEQFF.

The chain carries TRBV12-3 or TRBV12-4 and TRBJ2-2; 14 bases are a match to TRBD2. The CDR3 contains 17 residues. The junction had 9 bases not matched to a gene; V was cut back by 6 bases and J by 6 bases. The CDR3 DNA reads as TGTGCCAGCAGACAAGCTCTGGGACTAGCGGGAGCCGGGGAGCTGTTTTTT. Encoded protein: CASRQALGLAGAGELFF.

This clonotype was observed a handful of times. The V call is TRBV10-3, the J call TRBJ2-6; D possibly corresponds to TRBD2 (7 bases). The CDR3 covers 18 residues. With 0 bases removed from V and 0 bases from J, the gap between germline ends came to 12 bases. The germline CDR1 and CDR2 sequences are ENHRY and SYGVKD. This CDR3 is CAISESGGGRSGANVLTF. The CDR3 DNA is TGTGCCATCAGTGAGTCGGGAGGGGGGCGCTCTGGGGCCAACGTCCTGACTTTC.

This clonotype showed up just a few times. This chain uses TRBV6-1 with TRBJ2-1; the match to TRBD2 covers 9 bases. The CDR3 runs 13 residues. Germline V gene sequence: CDR1 MNHNS, CDR2 SASEGT. Losses at the gene ends were 7 bases for V and 10 bases for J; bases not matched to a gene: 8. CDR3 nucleotide sequence: TGTGCCAGCAACGTGGCGGGAGGGAACGAGCAGTTCTTC. Translating gives CASNVAGGNEQFF.

There are many counts of this clonotype. The junction shows a germline mismatch at one end, possibly a read error. The V gene is TRBV7-7, the J gene TRBJ2-5, with 7 bases fitting TRBD1. Germline lookup yields CDR1 SSHAT and CDR2 FNYEAQ (reference sequence). The CDR3 contains 14 residues. CDR3 amino acids: CASSSGQIQETQYF. The CDR3 DNA follows: TGTGCTAGCAGCTCGGGACAGATCCAAGAGACCCAGTACTTC.

This clonotype turned up a few times. The chain combines TRBV7-3 with TRBJ2-1; 10 bases are a match to TRBD2. Germline trimming cut 5 bases from V and 1 base from J; bases unmatched to any gene: 5. The V gene's germline CDR1 is SGHTA and CDR2 FQGTGA. The CDR3 runs to 16 residues. The CDR3 protein is CASSGTSERSYNEQFF. The CDR3 coding sequence is TGTGCCAGCAGCGGGACTAGCGAAAGGTCCTACAATGAGCAGTTCTTC.

The chain combines TRBV29-1 with TRBJ2-1; 8 nucleotides line up with TRBD2. Germline CDR1 and CDR2: SQVTM and ANQGSEA. This CDR3 is built from 12 residues. The trim removed 7 bases at V and 8 bases at J, leaving 7 bases unmatched. The CDR3 here is CSGAAGVDEQFF. The CDR3 nucleotides are TGCAGCGGAGCAGCGGGAGTCGATGAGCAGTTCTTC.

This clonotype was seen a few times. The chain combines TRBV28 with TRBJ1-2; D possibly corresponds to TRBD1 (5 bases). Germline V lookup: CDR1 MDHEN, CDR2 SYDVKM. The CDR3 runs to 19 residues. Deletions cut 5 bases from V and 1 base from J, with 26 bases between. In DNA form, the CDR3 reads TGTGCCAGCAGTGGGACGGGCAACATCTTCCTCCTCTTTAACTATGGCTACACCTTC. It is translated as CASSGTGNIFLLFNYGYTF.

This clonotype was counted once. Its ends do not fully match the called genes, so a read error is possible. CDR3 region: CASSYYSPQGNTEAFF. In nucleotides, the CDR3 is TGTGCCAGCAGCTACTACTCACCACAGGGGAACACTGAAGCTTTCTTT. The rearrangement joins TRBV6-5 to TRBJ1-1, with D tentatively TRBD1 (6 bases). The CDR3 has 16 residues. The germline V gene encodes CDR1 MNHEY and CDR2 SVGAGI.

This chain links TRBV11-2 with TRBJ2-1; 11 positions match TRBD2. This CDR3 spans 21 amino acids. CDR1 is SGHAT, CDR2 FQNNGV, per germline. The V segment lost 1 base and the J segment 7 bases; nucleotides outside the gene matches: 21. CDR3 region: CASSLVVSGRASGIRGNEQFF. The CDR3 DNA is TGTGCCAGCAGCTTAGTGGTTAGCGGGAGGGCCAGTGGAATTCGGGGAAATGAGCAGTTCTTC.

CDR3 region: CASGQGTGAGQPQHF. The CDR3 coding sequence is TGTGCCAGCGGGCAGGGCACAGGGGCCGGGCAGCCCCAGCATTTT. The rearrangement links TRBV2 to TRBJ1-5; 7 bases match TRBD1. With 8 bases clipped from V and 7 bases from J, the junction kept 14 bases outside the gene matches. The V gene's germline CDR1 is SNHLY and CDR2 FYNNEI. The CDR3 consists of 15 residues.

This clonotype has just a few counts. The genes are TRBV14 and TRBJ1-5; D is unclear. The CDR3 is made up of 13 amino acids. Trimming stripped 1 base from V and 7 bases from J, with 8 bases between. CDR1 is SGHDN, CDR2 FVKESK, per germline. In nucleotides, the CDR3 is TGTGCCAGCAGCCAAGGGTTAAGCCAGCCCCAGCATTTT. As protein: CASSQGLSQPQHF.

This clonotype was counted many times. This chain uses TRBV12-3 or TRBV12-4 with TRBJ2-7; weak D call: TRBD1 (5 bases). The CDR3 covers 13 residues. Deletions cut 2 bases from V and 2 bases from J, with 7 bases between. The CDR3 protein is CASSLQDTYEQYF. The CDR3 DNA is TGTGCCAGCAGTTTACAGGACACCTACGAGCAGTACTTC.

This chain links TRBV6-1 with TRBJ1-1, with D possibly TRBD1 on 6 matching bases. Trimming shortened V by 6 bases and J by 4 bases, and 18 bases separated the two germline ends. This CDR3 contains 15 residues. CDR1 and CDR2 (germline): MNHNS, SASEGT. The CDR3 DNA reads TGTGCCAGCAGAACTACAGGGTTTGGGATCACTGAAGCTTTCTTT. This sequence encodes CASRTTGFGITEAFF.

This clonotype turned up a few times. This chain joins TRBV10-3 and TRBJ2-7, with TRBD2 matching over 10 bases. V shed 5 bases, J shed 4 bases, and the junction held 5 bases outside the gene matches. CDR3 length: 14 amino acids. Germline lookup yields CDR1 ENHRY and CDR2 SYGVKD. CDR3 bases: TGTGCCATCAGTTTTGGGACTAGCGCTTACGAGCAGTACTTC. The encoded protein is CAISFGTSAYEQYF.